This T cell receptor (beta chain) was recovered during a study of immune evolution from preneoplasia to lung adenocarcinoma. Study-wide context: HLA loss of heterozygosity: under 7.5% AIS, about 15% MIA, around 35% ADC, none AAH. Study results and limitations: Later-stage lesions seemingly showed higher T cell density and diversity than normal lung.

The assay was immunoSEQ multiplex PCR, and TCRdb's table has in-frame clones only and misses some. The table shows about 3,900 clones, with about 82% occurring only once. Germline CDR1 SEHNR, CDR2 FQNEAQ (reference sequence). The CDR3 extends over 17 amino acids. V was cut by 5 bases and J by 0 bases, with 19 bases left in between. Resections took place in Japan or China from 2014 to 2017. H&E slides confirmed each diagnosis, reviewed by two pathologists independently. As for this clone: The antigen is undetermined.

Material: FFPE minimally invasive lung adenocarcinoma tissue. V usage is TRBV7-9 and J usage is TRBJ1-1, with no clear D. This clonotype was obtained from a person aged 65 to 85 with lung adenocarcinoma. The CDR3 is CASSLLMWVPMNTEAFF. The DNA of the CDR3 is TGTGCCAGCAGCCTATTAATGTGGGTTCCCATGAACACTGAAGCTTTCTTT.